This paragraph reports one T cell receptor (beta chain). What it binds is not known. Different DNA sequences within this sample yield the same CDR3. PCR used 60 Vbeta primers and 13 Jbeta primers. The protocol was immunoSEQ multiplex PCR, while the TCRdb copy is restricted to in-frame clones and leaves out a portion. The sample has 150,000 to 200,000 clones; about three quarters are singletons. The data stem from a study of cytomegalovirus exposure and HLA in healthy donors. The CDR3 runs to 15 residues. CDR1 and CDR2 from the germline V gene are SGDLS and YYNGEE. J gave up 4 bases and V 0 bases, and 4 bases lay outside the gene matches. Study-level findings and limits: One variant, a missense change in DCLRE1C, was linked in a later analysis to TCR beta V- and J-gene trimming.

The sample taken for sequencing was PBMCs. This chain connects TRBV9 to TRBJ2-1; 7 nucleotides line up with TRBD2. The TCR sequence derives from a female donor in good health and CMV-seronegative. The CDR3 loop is CASSVEAGAYNEQFF. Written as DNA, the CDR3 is TGTGCCAGCAGCGTAGAGGCGGGAGCATACAATGAGCAGTTCTTC.